Below, 11 T cell receptor beta chains from the same sample are listed, as sequenced in a study of Graves' ophthalmopathy and Graves' hyperthyroidism. The authors amplified TCR beta CDR3 regions, and they did so from RNA transcripts for repertoire sequencing. RT-PCR with HTBI primers came first, then second-round multiplex PCR. TCRdb independently ran MiXCR on the multiplex PCR reads; one entry per CDR3 protein. The sample consists of about 740,000 distinct CDR3 sequences, approximately 40% of them appearing once. Sequencing used peripheral blood. These receptors were taken from an adult man with Graves' ophthalmopathy.

The chain combines TRBV7-9 with TRBJ1-1; the D is unclear. V lost 2 bases and J lost 1, with 14 bases in between. Germline lookup yields CDR1 SEHNR and CDR2 FQNEAQ (reference sequence). The CDR3 totals 16 residues. The CDR3 nucleotides read TGTGCCAGCAGCTTACAGAGGTGGCAATCGAACACTGAAGCTTTCTTT. This translates into CASSLQRWQSNTEAFF.

This CDR3 is CASIPSGTGTGELFF. The CDR3 DNA reads as TGTGCCAGCATTCCTAGCGGGACGGGCACCGGGGAGCTGTTTTTT. The V call is TRBV7-9, the J call TRBJ2-2, with 9 bases fitting TRBD2. V lost 7 bases and J lost 4; bases outside the gene matches: 7. CDR1 and CDR2 (germline): SEHNR, FQNEAQ (reference sequence). This CDR3 has 15 residues.

About this clonotype itself: The junction shows a germline mismatch at one end, possibly a read error. The CDR3 nucleotides are TGTGCCAGCAGTTTGCCTCCGGGACAGGGACGTTATGGCTACACCTTC. It encodes CASSLPPGQGRYGYTF. V and J are TRBV10-3 and TRBJ1-2, with 9 bases aligning to TRBD1. There are 16 residues in the CDR3. CDR1 is ENHRY, CDR2 SYGVKD, per germline.

This clonotype was observed at least ten times. V usage is TRBV15 and J usage is TRBJ1-2, with D uncertain. V lost 0 bases to trimming and J lost 8 bases, with 16 bases between them. CDR1 is LNHNV, CDR2 YYDKDF, per germline (reference sequence). The CDR3 sequence is 15 residues long. The chain's CDR3 is CATSRDLSSTTGYTF. For the CDR3, the DNA is TGTGCCACCAGCAGAGATCTCTCGTCAACTACCGGCTACACCTTC. The whole variable domain, remainder taken from reference TRBV15 and TRBJ1-2, is DAMVIQNPRYQVTQFGKPVTLSCSQTLNHNVMYWYQQKSSQAPKLLFHYYDKDFNNEADTPDNFQSRRPNTSFCFLDIRSPGLGDTAMYLCATSRDLSSTTGYTFGSGTRLTVV.

The rearrangement joins TRBV9 to TRBJ1-6; D perhaps matches TRBD1 (6 bases). Germline loops: CDR1 SGDLS, CDR2 YYNGEE. CDR3 size: 16 residues. V was cut by 4 bases and J by 7 bases, with 18 bases left in between. The CDR3 protein is CASSQGGRLGNSPLHF. In DNA, the CDR3 is TGTGCCAGCAGCCAAGGGGGACGCTTAGGGAATTCACCCCTCCACTTT.

Concerning this clonotype: Since a much larger clone is just one base distant, this may be a read error. The chain carries TRBV7-9 and TRBJ1-3; D is unclear. The CDR3 is made up of 13 amino acids. Germline CDR1 is SEHNR and CDR2 is FQNEAQ (reference sequence). The chain's CDR3 is CAGSKGSGNTIYF. CDR3 DNA: TGTGCCGGCAGCAAGGGCTCTGGAAACACCATATATTTT. Using reference TRBV7-9 and TRBJ1-3 for the parts outside the CDR3, the full variable domain is DTGVSQNPRHKITKRGQNVTFRCDPISEHNRLYWYRQTLGQGPEFLTYFQNEAQLEKSRLLSDRFSAERPKGSFSTLEIQRTEQGDSAMYLCAGSKGSGNTIYFGEGSWLTVV.

The CDR3 loop reads CASSERRGTGRRQPQHF. The CDR3 bases are TGTGCCAGCAGTGAAAGACGCGGGACAGGGCGGCGGCAGCCCCAGCATTTT. The V call is TRBV6-2 or TRBV6-3, the J call TRBJ1-5; 9 bases align to TRBD1. Trimming at V came to 5 bases and at J to 7 bases, leaving 15 bases not matched to a gene. Germline V gene lookup returns CDR1 MNHEY and CDR2 SVGEGT. The CDR3 length is 17 residues.

In this sample, this clonotype turned up a few times. The rearrangement links TRBV12-3 or TRBV12-4 to TRBJ1-1; possible D gene TRBD1, 6 bases. V was cut by 4 bases and J by 4 bases, with 16 bases left in between. This CDR3 is 15 amino acids long. CDR3 protein: CASSWARGGGTEAFF. The CDR3 DNA is TGTGCCAGCAGTTGGGCGCGGGGGGGCGGCACTGAAGCTTTCTTT.

The chain joins TRBV6-1 to TRBJ1-2; TRBD1 is a possible D gene (6 bases). The V and J ends lost 7 bases and 3 bases respectively, with 12 bases between them. In germline, CDR1 is MNHNS, CDR2 SASEGT. The CDR3 is 13 residues long. The CDR3 DNA is TGTGCCAGCAATGACAGGATTGACTATGGCTACACCTTC. Translating gives CASNDRIDYGYTF.

The J gene is TRBJ1-1, the V gene TRBV6-4, with D perhaps TRBD1 (5 bases). This CDR3 is built from 14 residues. Germline CDR1 is MRHNA and CDR2 is SNTAGT. Trimming pared 8 bases from V and 1 base from J, leaving 14 bases between. The CDR3 reads CASSRSGTNTEAFF. The CDR3 DNA is TGTGCCAGCTCACGATCCGGGACGAACACTGAAGCTTTCTTT.

Details on this clonotype: Just one base apart from a much larger clone, this may be a read error. The rearrangement uses TRBV20-1 and TRBJ1-2; TRBD1 matches 9 bases. Germline trimming cut 2 bases from V and 6 bases from J; bases unmatched to any gene: 7. Germline-derived CDR1 and CDR2 are DFQATT and SNEGSKA (reference sequence). The CDR3 is made up of 14 amino acids. The CDR3 loop reads CSARFGTGYDGYTF. The CDR3 region has the DNA TGCAGTGCTAGATTCGGGACAGGGTACGATGGCTACACCTTC.